This entry lists 17 T cell receptor beta chains sequenced from one sample in a study of shared clonotypes between healthy human individuals. Sequenced by immunoSEQ multiplex PCR; TCRdb stores in-frame clones only, minus some. The sample includes some 1.5 million clones, 95% to 97% of them seen just once. The specimen sequenced was naive CD4+ T cells sorted from blood. Subset here: CD45RA+ positively selected. Receptors originate from a man aged 30 to 45 in good health.

The J gene is TRBJ2-2, the V gene TRBV7-9; D gene unclear. Trimming shortened V by 1 base and J by 1 base, and 7 bases separated the two germline ends. Looked up from germline, CDR1 is SEHNR and CDR2 is FQNEAQ (reference sequence). This CDR3 region has 15 residues. The CDR3 DNA follows: TGTGCCAGCAGCTTAGAAGGATTGAACACCGGGGAGCTGTTTTTT. This gives the protein CASSLEGLNTGELFF.

This chain uses TRBV6-6 with TRBJ2-3, with D unclear. Trimming took off 6 bases at V and 5 bases at J, with 12 bases between the two ends. Per the germline V gene, CDR1 is MNHNY and CDR2 is SVGAGI (reference sequence). CDR3 size: 13 residues. This CDR3 reads CASSPPPGDTQYF. The CDR3 region has the DNA TGTGCCAGCAGCCCTCCCCCGGGAGATACGCAGTATTTT.

The gene calls are TRBV11-1 and TRBJ2-7, with unresolved D. The CDR3 loop spans 15 amino acids. CDR1 SGHAT and CDR2 FQDESV come from the germline V gene (reference sequence). V was clipped by 1 base and J by 0 bases, with 10 bases between them. The CDR3 DNA reads as TGTGCCAGCAGCTTAGGCAGCTCTAGCTCCTACGAGCAGTACTTC. Translating gives CASSLGSSSSYEQYF. The full variable domain, with the rest looked up from reference TRBV11-1 and TRBJ2-7, is EAEVAQSPRYKITEKSQAVAFWCDPISGHATLYWYRQILGQGPELLVQFQDESVVDDSQLPKDRFSAERLKGVDSTLKIQPAELGDSAMYLCASSLGSSSSYEQYFGPGTRLTVT.

V usage is TRBV6-1 and J usage is TRBJ2-5; unclear D gene. Germline CDR1 MNHNS, CDR2 SASEGT. Between the trimmed V and J ends, which lost 3 bases and 5 bases, there was a span of 7 bases. The CDR3 is 12 residues long. CDR3 protein: CASSESEETQYF. CDR3 nucleotides: TGTGCCAGCAGTGAGTCCGAGGAGACCCAGTACTTC.

As concerns this clone: Other DNA sequences of this sample code for an identical CDR3. This chain links TRBV5-1 with TRBJ2-1; maybe TRBD2 (5 bases). The V and J ends lost 3 bases and 0 bases respectively, with 10 bases between them. The CDR3 length is 15 residues. Looked up from germline, CDR1 is SGHRS and CDR2 is YFSETQ. Here the CDR3 reads CASSWTESSYNEQFF. The CDR3 DNA reads as TGCGCCAGCAGCTGGACTGAGAGCTCCTACAATGAGCAGTTCTTC. Looking up the rest from reference TRBV5-1 and TRBJ2-1 gives the full variable domain: KAGVTQTPRYLIKTRGQQVTLSCSPISGHRSVSWYQQTPGQGLQFLFEYFSETQRNKGNFPGRFSGRQFSNSRSEMNVSTLELGDSALYLCASSWTESSYNEQFFGPGTRLTVL.

This clone showed up just once. The chain uses TRBV18 and TRBJ2-1, with 13 nucleotides matching TRBD2. V gave up 3 bases and J gave up 0 bases; unmatched junction bases: 8. Germline lookup yields CDR1 KGHSH and CDR2 LQKENI. The CDR3 covers 19 residues. CDR3 sequence: CASSPRLAGGRSSYNEQFF. DNA of the CDR3: TGTGCCAGCTCACCGCGACTAGCGGGAGGCCGGAGCTCCTACAATGAGCAGTTCTTC.

To note about this clone: The sample has other DNA sequences that encode this CDR3 too. The chain couples TRBV9 to TRBJ2-3; 9 bases agree with TRBD1. Trimming removed 0 bases from V and 3 bases from J; junction bases left unmatched: 2. Germline V gene sequence: CDR1 SGDLS, CDR2 YYNGEE. The CDR3 is 15 amino acids. The DNA of the CDR3 is TGTGCCAGCAGCGTAGGGGGACAGGGAACAGATACGCAGTATTTT. Translation: CASSVGGQGTDTQYF.

V usage is TRBV6-4 and J usage is TRBJ2-1; 8 nucleotides match TRBD2. The trim removed 4 bases at V and 5 bases at J, leaving 7 bases unmatched. The length of the CDR3 is 15 residues. Germline V gives CDR1 MRHNA, CDR2 SNTAGT. DNA for the CDR3: TGTGCCAGCAGTGCTGACGGGAGGGCCAACAATGAGCAGTTCTTC. It encodes CASSADGRANNEQFF.

This clone was recorded only once. The chain uses TRBV7-3 and TRBJ2-3; no firm D call. Germline V gene lookup returns CDR1 SGHTA and CDR2 FQGTGA. V lost 6 bases and J lost 0, with 16 bases in between. The CDR3 consists of 16 residues. CDR3 in DNA: TGTGCCAGCAGTACCCTTTTCGGTTCTAGCACAGATACGCAGTATTTT. It yields the protein CASSTLFGSSTDTQYF.

The chain combines TRBV11-1 with TRBJ2-7; 8 bases match TRBD2. V was clipped by 1 base and J by 6 bases; unmatched bases: 5. CDR3 length: 14 residues. CDR1 and CDR2 (germline): SGHAT, FQDESV (reference sequence). The CDR3 nucleotides read TGTGCCAGCAGCTTAGTAGCCCGGGGGGGCGAGCAGTACTTC. It encodes CASSLVARGGEQYF.

This clone has only one observation. The chain recombines TRBV6-6 with TRBJ2-7; 8 positions agree with TRBD2. From germline, CDR1 is MNHNY and CDR2 SVGAGI (reference sequence). Trimming took 2 bases from V and 6 from J; bases not matched to a gene: 6. This CDR3 is 14 amino acids long. In nucleotides, the CDR3 is TGTGCCAGCAGTTACACTGGACTAGCAAGCGAGCAGTACTTC. Amino acids: CASSYTGLASEQYF.

The chain joins TRBV10-1 to TRBJ2-1; D perhaps matches TRBD2 (6 bases). Per the germline V gene, CDR1 is WNHNN and CDR2 is SYGVQD (reference sequence). The CDR3 has 14 residues. The V end was cut by 3 bases, the J end by 10 bases, with 16 bases between. In DNA form, the CDR3 reads TGCGCCAGCAGTGAAGCGACTAGTCGGTTAGAGCAGTTCTTC. It codes for CASSEATSRLEQFF.

The chain couples TRBV7-2 to TRBJ1-4, with D unresolved. The CDR3 loop spans 19 amino acids. The germline CDR1 and CDR2 sequences are SGHTA and FQGNSA. Trimming took off 0 bases at V and 2 bases at J, with 19 bases between the two ends. This CDR3 is CASSLALLPGRATNEKLFF. In DNA, the CDR3 is TGTGCCAGCAGCTTAGCGCTTCTCCCTGGGAGGGCGACTAATGAAAAACTGTTTTTT.

The chain is built from TRBV25-1 and TRBJ1-2, with 7 bases that match TRBD1. Germline CDR1 and CDR2: MGHDK and SYGVNS. This CDR3 is built from 18 residues. V was clipped by 3 bases and J by 2 bases; unmatched bases: 15. CDR3 region: CASSDGWRQGRVNYGYTF. The CDR3 bases are TGTGCCAGCAGTGATGGTTGGAGACAGGGCCGCGTAAACTATGGCTACACCTTC.

This rearrangement joins TRBV5-1 to TRBJ2-3, with D tentatively TRBD2 (6 bases). Trimming took off 7 bases at V and 2 bases at J, with 11 bases between the two ends. Looked up from germline, CDR1 is SGHRS and CDR2 is YFSETQ. The CDR3 runs to 13 residues. The CDR3 DNA sequence: TGCGCCAGCTCCCGGGAGCCCACAGATACGCAGTATTTT. It codes for CASSREPTDTQYF.

CDR3 DNA: TGTGCCAGTAGTGAGGCTAGCAGATTCTACAATGAGCAGTTCTTC. It encodes CASSEASRFYNEQFF. The chain links TRBV19 to TRBJ2-1, with D possibly being TRBD2 (5 bases). V was cut by 5 bases and J by 3 bases, with 14 bases left in between. The germline V gene encodes CDR1 LNHDA and CDR2 SQIVND (reference sequence). There are 15 residues in the CDR3.

This rearrangement joins TRBV29-1 to TRBJ2-5; no clear D gene. The germline V gene encodes CDR1 SQVTM and CDR2 ANQGSEA. V gave up 4 bases and J gave up 5 bases, with 11 bases separating them. The length of the CDR3 is 12 residues. The CDR3, as DNA: TGCAGCGTTGTTGCCTCCCAGGAGACCCAGTACTTC. Translating it yields CSVVASQETQYF.